The TCR beta chain under discussion was sequenced for a study of blood T cells in healthy people across ages. Whole-study findings and limits: Among long-lived donors, naive CD4+ cells were more numerous and diversity higher than in aged donors.

The table lists this clonotype with a few counts. Its matching antigen is unknown. Next came a second PCR, run for about 7 to 12 cycles, which used a sample-barcoded 5' primer along with a J-beta primer mix. Each CDR3 protein is one row after TCRdb ran MiXCR on the 5' RACE reads. Of 1.5 million to 2 million distinct CDR3 sequences listed, 25% to 30% are singletons. Sequenced material: blood. The TCR originated in a woman aged 25-40 years in good health.

In DNA form, the CDR3 reads TGTGCCAGCAGCTCAGAAAATCCGGGAGGCCAACAGTCTCTTTACGAGCAGTACTTC. This codes for CASSSENPGGQQSLYEQYF. The chain has TRBV7-2 and TRBJ2-7, with 7 bases identical to TRBD2. Germline V gives CDR1 SGHTA, CDR2 FQGNSA. Trimming took 4 bases from V and 4 from J; bases not matched to a gene: 22. The CDR3 has 19 amino acids. The entire variable domain, with the rest obtained from reference TRBV7-2 and TRBJ2-7, is as follows: GAGVSQSPSNKVTEKGKDVELRCDPISGHTALYWYRQSLGQGLEFLIYFQGNSAPDKSGLPSDRFSAERTGGSVSTLTIQRTQQEDSAVYLCASSSENPGGQQSLYEQYFGPGTRLTVT.